The subject of this entry is one T cell receptor (beta chain). Its specificity is not known. Germline V gene sequence: CDR1 SNHLY, CDR2 FYNNEI. The CDR3 covers 16 residues. The V gene end was trimmed by 0 bases and the J gene end by 5 bases; junction bases not matched to a gene: 7. This sample is drawn from a study of cytomegalovirus exposure and HLA in healthy donors. Researchers ran the PCR with 60 Vbeta and 13 Jbeta primers. Method: immunoSEQ multiplex PCR; TCRdb's copy keeps in-frame clones and lacks some. The table lists 90,000 to 130,000 clones, around 75% of them singletons, with roughly 0.9% in the top ten. Study-wide points: In a later analysis, specific HLA alleles were associated with over 15,000 TCR beta sequences at a 0.05 false discovery rate. DRB1 had the most TCR associations and HLA-C the fewest, a later analysis found, with rates varying by HLA locus.

The sequencing sample was made of PBMCs. The origin of this receptor is a woman aged 25 to 39 in good health and CMV-seronegative. This sequence joins TRBV2 and TRBJ1-5; 7 positions agree with TRBD1. The DNA for the CDR3 is TGTGCCAGCAGTGAAGCTGAGGGGGACAGCTATCAGCCCCAGCATTTT. It is translated as CASSEAEGDSYQPQHF.